This T cell receptor (beta chain) was profiled in a study of OX40 agonist ivuxolimab in advanced cancers. Generated by immunoSEQ multiplex PCR, the TCRdb table keeps only in-frame clones and is missing some. The data contain 55,000 to 85,000 clones, 80% to 90% of them seen just once; the ten biggest clones take up 2.5% to 3%. Study-wide results and caveats: Within 6 weeks, CD4+ and CD8+ blood T cells expanded clonally at 0.1 to 3.0 mg/kg.

Concerning this clone: The antigen is unknown.

Peripheral blood came from all dose cohorts at three timepoints. The receptor's source is an adult with an advanced solid tumor such as melanoma, head and neck, liver or kidney cancer. The sample was CD4+ or CD8+ T cells sorted from blood, taken in a trial of the OX40 agonist ivuxolimab.

CDR3 DNA sequence: TGTGCCAGCAGTGTAGGAAGGGGCTCGGAGACCCAGTACTTC. Translating it yields CASSVGRGSETQYF. This chain joins TRBV2 and TRBJ2-5; TRBD1 might be the D (5 bases). The CDR3 has 14 residues. V shed 4 bases and J shed 5 bases, with 14 bases lying between them. Germline V CDR1 and CDR2: SNHLY, FYNNEI.